Described below is a single T cell receptor beta chain sequence and its context. What it binds is unknown. Assay used: immunoSEQ multiplex PCR; TCRdb lists only in-frame clones, some missing. The data contain about 100,000 clones, roughly 90% of them singletons. The data belong to a study of siplizumab effects on memory and regulatory T cells. Regarding the study as a whole: The study did not confirm that proliferating Tregs from siplizumab cultures were suppressive.

Germline CDR1 is SGHKS and CDR2 is YYEKEE (reference sequence). V lost 0 bases to trimming and J lost 1 base, with 16 bases between them. This CDR3 has 17 amino acids. The chain combines TRBV5-5 with TRBJ2-5, with unresolved D. Source material: CD4+ T cells sorted from blood. The TCR sequence derives from a human donor in good health. CDR3 in DNA: TGTGCCAGCAGCTTGGGTAATAATTACGTGGGCCAAGAGACCCAGTACTTC. Translation gives CASSLGNNYVGQETQYF.